This T cell receptor (beta chain) is from a study of blood T cells in healthy people across ages. The V end lost 3 bases, the J end lost 4 bases, and 13 bases lay between the germline ends. This CDR3 is built from 15 residues. Per germline, CDR1 SGHAT and CDR2 FQNNGV. This clonotype has only a few counts. PCR was performed a second time for about 7 to 11 cycles using a sample-barcoded 5' primer and a J-beta primer mix. Via MiXCR, TCRdb re-called the 5' RACE reads, giving one row per CDR3 protein. This table holds about 1.4 million distinct CDR3 sequences, approximately 59% found once. The study isolated at least 7 million PBMCs from each sample.

This chain uses TRBV11-2 with TRBJ2-1; D unresolved. This receptor was taken from a man younger than 35 in good health. The sequenced sample consisted of blood. The CDR3 here is CASSFQRPAYNEQFF. The CDR3 nucleotides are TGTGCCAGCAGCTTTCAGAGGCCAGCTTACAATGAGCAGTTCTTC.